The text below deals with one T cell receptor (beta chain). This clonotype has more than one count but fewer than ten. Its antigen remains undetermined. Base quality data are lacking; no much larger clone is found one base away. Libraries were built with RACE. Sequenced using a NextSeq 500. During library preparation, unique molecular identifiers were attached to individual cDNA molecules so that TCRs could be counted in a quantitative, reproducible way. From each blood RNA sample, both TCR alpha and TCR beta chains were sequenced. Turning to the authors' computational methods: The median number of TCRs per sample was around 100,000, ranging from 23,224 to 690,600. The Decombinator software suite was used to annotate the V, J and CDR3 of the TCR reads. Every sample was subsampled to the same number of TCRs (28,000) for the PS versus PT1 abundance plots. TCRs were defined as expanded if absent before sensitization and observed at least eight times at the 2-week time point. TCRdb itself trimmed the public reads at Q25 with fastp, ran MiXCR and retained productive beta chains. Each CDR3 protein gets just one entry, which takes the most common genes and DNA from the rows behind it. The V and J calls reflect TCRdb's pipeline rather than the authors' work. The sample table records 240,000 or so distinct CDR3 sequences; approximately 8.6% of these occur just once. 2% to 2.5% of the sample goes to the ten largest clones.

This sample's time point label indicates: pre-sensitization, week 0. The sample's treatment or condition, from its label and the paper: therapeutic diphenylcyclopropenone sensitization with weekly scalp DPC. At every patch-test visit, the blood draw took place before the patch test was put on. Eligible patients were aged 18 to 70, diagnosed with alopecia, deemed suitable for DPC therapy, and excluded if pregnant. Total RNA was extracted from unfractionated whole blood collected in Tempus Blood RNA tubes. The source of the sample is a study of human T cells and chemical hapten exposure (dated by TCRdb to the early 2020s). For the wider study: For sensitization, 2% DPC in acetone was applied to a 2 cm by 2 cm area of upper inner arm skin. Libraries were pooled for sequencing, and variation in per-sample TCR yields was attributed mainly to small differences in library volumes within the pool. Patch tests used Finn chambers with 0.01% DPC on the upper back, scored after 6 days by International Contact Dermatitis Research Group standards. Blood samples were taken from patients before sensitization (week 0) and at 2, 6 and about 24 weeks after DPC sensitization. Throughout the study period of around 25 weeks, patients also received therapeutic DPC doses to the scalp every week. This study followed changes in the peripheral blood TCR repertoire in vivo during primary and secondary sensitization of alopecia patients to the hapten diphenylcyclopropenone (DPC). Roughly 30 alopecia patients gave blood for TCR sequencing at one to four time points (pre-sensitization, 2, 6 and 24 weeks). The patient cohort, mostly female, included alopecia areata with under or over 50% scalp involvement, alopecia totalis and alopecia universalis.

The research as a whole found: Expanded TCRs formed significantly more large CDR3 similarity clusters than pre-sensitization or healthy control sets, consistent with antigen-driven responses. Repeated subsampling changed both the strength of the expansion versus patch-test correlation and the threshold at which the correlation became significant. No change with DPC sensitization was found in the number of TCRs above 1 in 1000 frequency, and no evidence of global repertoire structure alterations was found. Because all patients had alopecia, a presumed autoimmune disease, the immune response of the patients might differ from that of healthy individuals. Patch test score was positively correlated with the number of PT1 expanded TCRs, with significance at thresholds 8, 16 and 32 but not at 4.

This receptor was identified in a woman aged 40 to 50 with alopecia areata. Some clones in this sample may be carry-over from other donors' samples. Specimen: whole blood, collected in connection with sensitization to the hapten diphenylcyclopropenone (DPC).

The base sequence is TGCGCCAGCAGCCAAGGGGAGTCTGAGCAGTTCTTC. It encodes CASSQGESEQFF. Recombination linked TRBV4-1 to TRBJ2-1, and possibly TRBD2, on 5 matching bases. From the cysteine up to the phenylalanine, the CDR3 has a length of 12 residues. CDR3 DNA is the only sequence kept; it has 36 bases, read in frame from the first base. V and J are truncated by 1 base and 9 bases respectively, leaving an intervening sequence of 7 bases. The germline V gene yields MGHRA for CDR1 and YSYEKL for CDR2.